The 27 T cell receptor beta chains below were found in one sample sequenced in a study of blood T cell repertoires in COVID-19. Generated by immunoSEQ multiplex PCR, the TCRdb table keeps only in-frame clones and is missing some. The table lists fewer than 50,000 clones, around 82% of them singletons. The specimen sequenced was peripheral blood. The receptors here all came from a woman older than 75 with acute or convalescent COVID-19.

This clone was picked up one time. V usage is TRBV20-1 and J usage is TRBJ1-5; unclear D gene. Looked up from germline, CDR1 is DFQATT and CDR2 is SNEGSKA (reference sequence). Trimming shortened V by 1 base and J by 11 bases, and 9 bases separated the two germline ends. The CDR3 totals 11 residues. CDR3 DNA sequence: TGCAGTGCTAGAGTTGTTGAGGCCCAGCATTTT. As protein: CSARVVEAQHF.

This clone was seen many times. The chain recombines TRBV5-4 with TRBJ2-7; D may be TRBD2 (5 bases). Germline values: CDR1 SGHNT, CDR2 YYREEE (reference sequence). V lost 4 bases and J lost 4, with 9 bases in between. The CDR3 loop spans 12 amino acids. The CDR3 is CASSHGVYEQYF. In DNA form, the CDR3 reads TGTGCCAGCAGCCACGGGGTTTACGAGCAGTACTTC.

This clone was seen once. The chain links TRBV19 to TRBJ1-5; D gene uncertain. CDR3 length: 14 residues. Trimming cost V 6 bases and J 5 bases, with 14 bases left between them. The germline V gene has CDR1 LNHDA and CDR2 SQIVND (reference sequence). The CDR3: CASRVSGWDQPQHF. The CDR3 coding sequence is TGTGCCAGTAGGGTATCGGGGTGGGATCAGCCCCAGCATTTT.

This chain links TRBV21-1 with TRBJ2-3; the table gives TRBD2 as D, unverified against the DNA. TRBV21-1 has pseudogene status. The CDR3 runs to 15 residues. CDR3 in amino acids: CAISLGGRAPDTQYF. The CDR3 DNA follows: TGTGCCATTTCTCTAGGCGGGAGGGCCCCAGATACGCAGTATTTT.

CDR3 protein: CAARGTNQPQHF. For the CDR3, the DNA is TGTGCCGCCAGAGGGACAAATCAGCCCCAGCATTTT. This chain joins TRBV19 and TRBJ1-5, with D maybe TRBD1 (6 bases). V was cut by 11 bases and J by 4 bases, with 12 bases left in between. This CDR3 is built from 12 residues. Per germline, CDR1 LNHDA and CDR2 SQIVND (reference sequence).

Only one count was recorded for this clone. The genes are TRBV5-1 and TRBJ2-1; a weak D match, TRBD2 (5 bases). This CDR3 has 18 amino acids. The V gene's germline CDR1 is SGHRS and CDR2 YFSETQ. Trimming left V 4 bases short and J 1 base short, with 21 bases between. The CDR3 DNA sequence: TGCGCCAGCAGCGACATACCTGGGAGTGTTAGATCCTACAATGAGCAGTTCTTC. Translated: CASSDIPGSVRSYNEQFF. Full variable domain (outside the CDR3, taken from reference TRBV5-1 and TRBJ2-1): KAGVTQTPRYLIKTRGQQVTLSCSPISGHRSVSWYQQTPGQGLQFLFEYFSETQRNKGNFPGRFSGRQFSNSRSEMNVSTLELGDSALYLCASSDIPGSVRSYNEQFFGPGTRLTVL.

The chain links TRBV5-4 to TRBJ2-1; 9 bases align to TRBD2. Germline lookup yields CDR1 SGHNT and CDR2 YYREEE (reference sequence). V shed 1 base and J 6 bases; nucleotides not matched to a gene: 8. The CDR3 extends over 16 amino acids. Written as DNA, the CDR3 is TGTGCCAGCAGCTTGCCAAGACTAGCGGAAACCAATGAGCAGTTCTTC. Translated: CASSLPRLAETNEQFF.

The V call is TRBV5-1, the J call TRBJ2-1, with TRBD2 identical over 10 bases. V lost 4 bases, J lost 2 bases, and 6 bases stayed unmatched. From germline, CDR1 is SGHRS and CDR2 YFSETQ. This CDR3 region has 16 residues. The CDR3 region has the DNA TGCGCCAGCAGCCCCGGGACTAGCGTAGCCTACAATGAGCAGTTCTTC. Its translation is CASSPGTSVAYNEQFF. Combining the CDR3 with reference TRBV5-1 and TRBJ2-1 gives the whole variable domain KAGVTQTPRYLIKTRGQQVTLSCSPISGHRSVSWYQQTPGQGLQFLFEYFSETQRNKGNFPGRFSGRQFSNSRSEMNVSTLELGDSALYLCASSPGTSVAYNEQFFGPGTRLTVL.

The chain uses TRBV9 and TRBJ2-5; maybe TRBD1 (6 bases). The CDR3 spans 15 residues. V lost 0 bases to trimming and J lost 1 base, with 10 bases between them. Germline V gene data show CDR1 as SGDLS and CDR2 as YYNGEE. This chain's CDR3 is CASSVGQAFQETQYF. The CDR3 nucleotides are TGTGCCAGCAGCGTAGGACAGGCCTTCCAAGAGACCCAGTACTTC.

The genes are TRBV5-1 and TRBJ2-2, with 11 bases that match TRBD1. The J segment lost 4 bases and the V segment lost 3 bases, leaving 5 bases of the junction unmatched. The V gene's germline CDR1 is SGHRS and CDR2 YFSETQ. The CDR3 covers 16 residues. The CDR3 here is CASSWSGTGGTGELFF. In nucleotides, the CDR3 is TGCGCCAGCAGCTGGTCCGGGACAGGGGGCACCGGGGAGCTGTTTTTT.

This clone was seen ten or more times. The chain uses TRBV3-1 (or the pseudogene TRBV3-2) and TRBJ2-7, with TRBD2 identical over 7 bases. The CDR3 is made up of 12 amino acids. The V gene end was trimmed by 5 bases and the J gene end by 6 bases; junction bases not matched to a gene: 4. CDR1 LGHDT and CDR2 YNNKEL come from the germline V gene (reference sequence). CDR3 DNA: TGTGCCAGCAGCAGGACTAGTGCCGAGCAGTACTTC. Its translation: CASSRTSAEQYF.

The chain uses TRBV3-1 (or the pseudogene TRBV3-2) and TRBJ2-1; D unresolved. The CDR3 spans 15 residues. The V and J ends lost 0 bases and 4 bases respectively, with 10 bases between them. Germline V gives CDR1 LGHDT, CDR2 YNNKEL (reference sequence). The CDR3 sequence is CASSQDLVEYNEQFF. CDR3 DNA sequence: TGTGCCAGCAGCCAAGATCTGGTCGAGTACAATGAGCAGTTCTTC.

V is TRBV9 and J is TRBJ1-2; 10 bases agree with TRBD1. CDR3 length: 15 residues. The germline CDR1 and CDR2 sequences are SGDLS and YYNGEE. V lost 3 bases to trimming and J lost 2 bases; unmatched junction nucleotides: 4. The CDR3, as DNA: TGTGCCAGCAGCGAGGGACAGGGGATCAACTATGGCTACACCTTC. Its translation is CASSEGQGINYGYTF.

The CDR3 DNA follows: TGTGCCAGTAGTATGATGGAGGGACAGGGCTACAATGAGCAGTTCTTC. It specifies CASSMMEGQGYNEQFF. The chain uses TRBV19 and TRBJ2-1, with 9 bases fitting TRBD1. CDR3 size: 16 residues. The germline CDR1 and CDR2 sequences are LNHDA and SQIVND (reference sequence). J was trimmed by 3 bases and V by 3 bases; bases with no gene match: 6.

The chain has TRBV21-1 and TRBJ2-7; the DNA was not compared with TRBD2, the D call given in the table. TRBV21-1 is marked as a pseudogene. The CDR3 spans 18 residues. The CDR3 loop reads CASSKVPAGGLSLYEQYF. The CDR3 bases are TGTGCCAGCAGCAAAGTCCCAGCGGGAGGGCTTTCTCTCTACGAGCAGTACTTC.

The CDR3 DNA sequence: TGTGCCAGCAGCCAAGACGGGATGCGAGAAGCTTTCTTT. It is translated as CASSQDGMREAFF. V is TRBV3-1 (or the pseudogene TRBV3-2) and J is TRBJ1-1; D gene uncertain. The V end lost 0 bases, the J end lost 8 bases, and 10 bases lay between the germline ends. Germline V lookup: CDR1 LGHDT, CDR2 YNNKEL (reference sequence). This CDR3 is built from 13 residues.

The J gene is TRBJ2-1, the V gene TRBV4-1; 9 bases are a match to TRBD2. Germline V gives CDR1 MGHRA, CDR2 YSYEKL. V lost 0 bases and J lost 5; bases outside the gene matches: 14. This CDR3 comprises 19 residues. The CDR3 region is CASSQDLYLRSGRNNEQFF. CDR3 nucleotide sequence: TGCGCCAGCAGCCAAGATCTATATTTGCGTAGCGGGAGAAACAATGAGCAGTTCTTC.

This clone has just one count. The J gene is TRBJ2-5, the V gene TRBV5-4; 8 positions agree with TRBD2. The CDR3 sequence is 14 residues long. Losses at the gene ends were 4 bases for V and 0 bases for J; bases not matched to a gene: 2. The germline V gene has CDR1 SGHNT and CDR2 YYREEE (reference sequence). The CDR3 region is CASSPGGYQETQYF. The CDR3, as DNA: TGTGCCAGCAGCCCGGGGGGGTACCAAGAGACCCAGTACTTC.

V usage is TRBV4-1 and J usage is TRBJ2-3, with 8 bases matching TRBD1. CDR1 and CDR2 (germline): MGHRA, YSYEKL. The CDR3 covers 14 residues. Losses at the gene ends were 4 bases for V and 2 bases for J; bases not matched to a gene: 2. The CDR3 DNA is TGCGCCAGCAGCCGGGACAGGTACACAGATACGCAGTATTTT. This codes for CASSRDRYTDTQYF.

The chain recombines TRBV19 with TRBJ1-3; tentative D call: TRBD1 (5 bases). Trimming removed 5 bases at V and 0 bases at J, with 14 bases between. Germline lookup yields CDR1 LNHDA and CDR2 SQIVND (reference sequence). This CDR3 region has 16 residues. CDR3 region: CASSPEDTNSGNTIYF. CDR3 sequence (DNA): TGTGCCAGTAGTCCCGAGGACACCAACTCTGGAAACACCATATATTTT.

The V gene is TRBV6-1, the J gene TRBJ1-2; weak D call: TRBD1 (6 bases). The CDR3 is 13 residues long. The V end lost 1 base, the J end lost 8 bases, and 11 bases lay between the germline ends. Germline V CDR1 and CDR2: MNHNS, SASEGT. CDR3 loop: CASSEGGRRGYTF. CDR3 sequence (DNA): TGTGCCAGCAGTGAAGGGGGGCGCCGGGGCTACACCTTC.

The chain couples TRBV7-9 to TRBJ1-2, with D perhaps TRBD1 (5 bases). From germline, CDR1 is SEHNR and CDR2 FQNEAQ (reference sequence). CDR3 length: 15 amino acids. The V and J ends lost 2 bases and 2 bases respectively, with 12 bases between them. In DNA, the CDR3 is TGTGCCAGCAGCTTAAATTCAGGGATGAACTATGGCTACACCTTC. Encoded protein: CASSLNSGMNYGYTF.

The CDR3 is CASSLRQGSQPQHF. The DNA of the CDR3 is TGTGCCAGCAGTTTAAGGCAGGGGAGTCAGCCCCAGCATTTT. The chain joins TRBV27 to TRBJ1-5, with D maybe TRBD1 (6 bases). CDR1 is MNHEY, CDR2 SMNVEV, per germline (reference sequence). The CDR3 is made up of 14 amino acids. Trimming left V 2 bases short and J 6 bases short, with 11 bases between.

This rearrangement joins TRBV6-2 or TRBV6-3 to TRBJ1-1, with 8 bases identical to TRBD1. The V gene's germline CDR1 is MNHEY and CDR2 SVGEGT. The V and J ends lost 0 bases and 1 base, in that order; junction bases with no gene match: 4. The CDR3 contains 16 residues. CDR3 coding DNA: TGTGCCAGCAGTTACTCGTCAGGGGGCACGAACACTGAAGCTTTCTTT. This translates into CASSYSSGGTNTEAFF.

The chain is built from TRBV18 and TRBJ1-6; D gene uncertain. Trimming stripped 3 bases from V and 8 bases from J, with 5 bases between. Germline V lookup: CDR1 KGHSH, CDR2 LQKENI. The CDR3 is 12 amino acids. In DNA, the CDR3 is TGTGCCAGCTCACCCGGGGATTCACCCCTCCACTTT. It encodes CASSPGDSPLHF.

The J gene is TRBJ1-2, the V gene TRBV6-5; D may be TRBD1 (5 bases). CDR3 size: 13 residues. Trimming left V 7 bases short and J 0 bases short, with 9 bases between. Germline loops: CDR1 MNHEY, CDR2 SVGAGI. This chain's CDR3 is CASTGGANYGYTF. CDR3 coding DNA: TGTGCCAGCACGGGGGGAGCTAACTATGGCTACACCTTC.

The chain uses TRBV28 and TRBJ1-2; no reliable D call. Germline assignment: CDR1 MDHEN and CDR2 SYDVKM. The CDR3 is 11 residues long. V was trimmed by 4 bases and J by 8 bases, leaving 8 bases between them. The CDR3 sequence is CASSYREGYTF. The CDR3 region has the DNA TGTGCCAGCAGTTACCGAGAGGGCTACACCTTC.